The 3 T cell receptor beta chains reported below all come from one sample, sequenced in a study of cytomegalovirus exposure and HLA in healthy donors. 60 Vbeta and 13 Jbeta primers were used in PCR. The assay was immunoSEQ multiplex PCR, and TCRdb's table has in-frame clones only and misses some. The data contain more than 60,000 clones, approximately 82% of them singletons. Source material: PBMCs. The receptors here all came from a man between 65 and 85 years old in good health and CMV-seropositive.

The V gene is TRBV19, the J gene TRBJ1-5, with TRBD1 matching over 10 bases. The V gene end was trimmed by 5 bases and the J gene end by 8 bases; junction bases not matched to a gene: 3. The germline V gene has CDR1 LNHDA and CDR2 SQIVND (reference sequence). The CDR3 is 13 amino acids. CDR3 DNA: TGTGCCAGTAGTTCAGGGACAGGGGAGCCCCAGCATTTT. This encodes CASSSGTGEPQHF.

This sequence joins TRBV10-1 and TRBJ2-1; D not certain. In germline, CDR1 is WNHNN, CDR2 SYGVQD (reference sequence). The CDR3 covers 13 residues. Trimming removed 2 bases at V and 8 bases at J, with 10 bases between. As DNA, the CDR3 is TGCGCCAGCAGTGAGGGAGACTGGGATGAGCAGTTCTTC. This gives the protein CASSEGDWDEQFF.

This rearrangement joins TRBV18 to TRBJ1-5; D not certain. The CDR3 is 13 residues long. V dropped 1 base and J dropped 8 bases, with 9 bases sitting between them. The germline V gene encodes CDR1 KGHSH and CDR2 LQKENI. Here the CDR3 reads CASSPQPSEPQHF. CDR3 in DNA: TGTGCCAGCTCACCACAGCCGTCGGAGCCCCAGCATTTT.